Listed here are 11 T cell receptor beta chains from one sample, sequenced in a study of human T cells and chemical hapten exposure. TCRdb passed the RACE reads through MiXCR, listing each CDR3 protein once. The data show 150,000 to 200,000 distinct CDR3 sequences, 14% seen once. Specified time point: patch test 1, 2 weeks after DPC sensitization. Sample treatment: therapeutic diphenylcyclopropenone sensitization with weekly scalp DPC. This specimen consisted of whole blood, obtained in connection with sensitization to the hapten diphenylcyclopropenone (DPC). The receptors shown here come from a woman aged 30 to 39 with alopecia areata. Some clones in this sample may be carry-over from other donors' samples.

The chain recombines TRBV28 with TRBJ1-2; D unclear. Germline lookup yields CDR1 MDHEN and CDR2 SYDVKM. This CDR3 region has 14 residues. Trimming cost V 10 bases and J 7 bases, with 22 bases left between them. In nucleotides, the CDR3 is TGTGCCACCGCGGCAGTCTTTCTTCGAGCTGGCTACACCTTC. Its protein is CATAAVFLRAGYTF.

In the case of this clonotype: This may be a read error: a much more frequent sequence differs by one nucleotide. The DNA of the CDR3 is TGTGTCAGCTCACCATTCGAGGGGCTTTACAATGAGCAGTTCTTC. The encoded protein is CVSSPFEGLYNEQFF. The chain carries TRBV18 and TRBJ2-1; either TRBD1 or TRBD2 may fit D (5 bases each). Germline-derived CDR1 and CDR2 are KGHSH and LQKENI. The CDR3 has 15 residues.

This chain connects TRBV18 to TRBJ2-1; TRBD1 agrees at 8 bases. Unmatched junction bases numbered 3, after V lost 5 bases and J lost 6 bases. The germline V gene encodes CDR1 KGHSH and CDR2 LQKENI. The CDR3 spans 13 residues. The CDR3 spells CASSGDRGNEQFF. In DNA, the CDR3 is TGTGCCAGCTCAGGAGACAGGGGCAATGAGCAGTTCTTC.

The chain joins TRBV4-3 to TRBJ2-7, with 11 bases fitting TRBD2. Trimming cost V 0 bases and J 2 bases; bases outside gene matches: 6. Germline CDR1 reads LGHNA; CDR2 reads YSLEER. This CDR3 comprises 17 residues. CDR3: CASSQDPGLAGTYEQYF. In DNA, the CDR3 is TGCGCCAGCAGCCAAGATCCTGGACTAGCGGGTACCTACGAGCAGTACTTC.

The chain carries TRBV6-1 and TRBJ1-6; D might be TRBD1 (5 bases). The V and J ends lost 7 bases and 6 bases respectively, with 10 bases between them. This CDR3 region has 13 residues. Germline V gene data show CDR1 as MNHNS and CDR2 as SASEGT. In DNA form, the CDR3 reads TGTGCCAGCATGGGGGACGGTAATTCACCCCTCCACTTT. It translates to CASMGDGNSPLHF.

The chain links TRBV20-1 to TRBJ1-5; possible D gene TRBD1, 5 bases. Trimming stripped 3 bases from V and 4 bases from J, with 19 bases between. The CDR3 consists of 16 residues. Germline values: CDR1 DFQATT, CDR2 SNEGSKA (reference sequence). CDR3 sequence (DNA): TGCAGTGCTAGCGGACTAGGCTCTCGGGGGAATCAGCCCCAGCATTTT. Residues: CSASGLGSRGNQPQHF.

J is TRBJ2-7 and V is TRBV20-1; 7 bases agree with TRBD1. Trimming removed 6 bases from V and 7 bases from J; junction bases left unmatched: 9. Germline assignment: CDR1 DFQATT and CDR2 SNEGSKA (reference sequence). The CDR3 covers 12 residues. Here the CDR3 reads CSATGTVREQYF. The CDR3 nucleotides read TGCAGTGCCACGGGGACAGTGAGGGAGCAGTACTTC.

V usage is TRBV29-1 and J usage is TRBJ2-3; D uncertain. Per germline, CDR1 SQVTM and CDR2 ANQGSEA. This CDR3 contains 11 residues. V lost 4 bases and J 5 bases, leaving 7 bases between the germline ends. CDR3 DNA sequence: TGCAGCGTTGCCCGTCTAGATACGCAGTATTTT. This gives the protein CSVARLDTQYF.

The rearrangement joins TRBV24-1 to TRBJ2-3, with D possibly TRBD2 on 6 matching bases. Germline loops: CDR1 KGHDR, CDR2 SFDVKD. Trimming removed 2 bases at V and 2 bases at J, with 7 bases between. The CDR3 covers 14 residues. CDR3 nucleotide sequence: TGTGCCACCAGTGATTGGGACTCCACAGATACGCAGTATTTT. As protein: CATSDWDSTDTQYF.

This clonotype has a handful of counts. The chain is built from TRBV9 and TRBJ1-3; D ambiguous. Trimming shortened V by 0 bases and J by 0 bases, and 16 bases separated the two germline ends. The CDR3 contains 18 residues. CDR1 is SGDLS, CDR2 YYNGEE, per germline. CDR3 in amino acids: CASSVEPGGGISGNTIYF. The CDR3 DNA follows: TGTGCCAGCAGCGTAGAGCCAGGAGGCGGCATCTCTGGAAACACCATATATTTT. The full variable domain, its missing parts supplied by reference TRBV9 and TRBJ1-3, is DSGVTQTPKHLITATGQRVTLRCSPRSGDLSVYWYQQSLDQGLQFLIQYYNGEERAKGNILERFSAQQFPDLHSELNLSSLELGDSALYFCASSVEPGGGISGNTIYFGEGSWLTVV.

Only a few counts were recorded for this clonotype. J is TRBJ1-1 and V is TRBV20-1; D unresolved. The CDR3 is made up of 12 amino acids. The germline gives CDR1 DFQATT, CDR2 SNEGSKA (reference sequence). The CDR3 sequence is CSGIFSGTEAFF. The CDR3 nucleotides are TGCAGCGGAATATTTTCAGGCACTGAAGCTTTCTTT.